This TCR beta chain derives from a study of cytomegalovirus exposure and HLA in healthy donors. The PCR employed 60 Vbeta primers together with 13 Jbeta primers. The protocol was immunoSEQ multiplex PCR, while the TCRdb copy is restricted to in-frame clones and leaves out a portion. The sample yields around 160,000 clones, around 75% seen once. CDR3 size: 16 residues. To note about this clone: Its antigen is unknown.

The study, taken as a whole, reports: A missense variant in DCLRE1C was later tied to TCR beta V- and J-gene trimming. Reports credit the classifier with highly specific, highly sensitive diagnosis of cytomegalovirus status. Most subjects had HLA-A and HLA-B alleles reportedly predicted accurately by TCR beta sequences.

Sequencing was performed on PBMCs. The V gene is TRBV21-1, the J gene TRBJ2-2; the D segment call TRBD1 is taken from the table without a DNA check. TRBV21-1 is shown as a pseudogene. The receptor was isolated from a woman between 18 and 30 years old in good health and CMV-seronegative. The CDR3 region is CASILDWTGRTGELFF. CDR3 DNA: TGTGCCAGCATCCTCGACTGGACAGGGCGTACCGGGGAGCTGTTTTTT.